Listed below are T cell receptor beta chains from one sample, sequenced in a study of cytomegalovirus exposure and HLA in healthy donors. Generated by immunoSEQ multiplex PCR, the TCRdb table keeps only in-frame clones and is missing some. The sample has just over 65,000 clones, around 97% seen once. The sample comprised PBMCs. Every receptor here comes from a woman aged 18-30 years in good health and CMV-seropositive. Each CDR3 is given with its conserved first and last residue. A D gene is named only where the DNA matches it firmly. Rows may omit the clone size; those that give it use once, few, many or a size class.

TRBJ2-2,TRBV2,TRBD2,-,TGTGCCAGCAAGGGAGAGTCTAGCGGGAGAACGACCGGGGAGCTGTTTTTT,CASKGESSGRTTGELFF
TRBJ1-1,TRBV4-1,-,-,TGCGCCAGCAGGCAGGGGATGAACACTGAAGCTTTCTTT,CASRQGMNTEAFF
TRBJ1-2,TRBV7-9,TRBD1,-,TGTGCCAGCAGCCGGACACAGGGGATCTATGGCTACACCTTC,CASSRTQGIYGYTF
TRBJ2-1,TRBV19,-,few,TGTGCCAGTAGTATGGGCAGGGTCAATGAGCAGTTCTTC,CASSMGRVNEQFF
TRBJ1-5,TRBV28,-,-,TGTGCCAGCAGTTTATGGGGGGAGGGGGTGCAGCCCCAGCATTTT,CASSLWGEGVQPQHF
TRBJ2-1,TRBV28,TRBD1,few,TGTGCCAGCAGTGACGGGACAGGGATGTCCAATGAGCAGTTCTTC,CASSDGTGMSNEQFF
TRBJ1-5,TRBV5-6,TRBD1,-,TGTGCCAGCAGATTGGACAGGGGTGAGCCCCAGCATTTT,CASRLDRGEPQHF
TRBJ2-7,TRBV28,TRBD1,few,TGTGCCAGCAGTTCGACAGGGGCTTTGGGGTACGAGCAGTACTTC,CASSSTGALGYEQYF
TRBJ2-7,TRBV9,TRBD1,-,TGTGCCAGCAGCGCCGGGACAGGGGGCTACGAGCAGTACTTC,CASSAGTGGYEQYF
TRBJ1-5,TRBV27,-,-,TGTGCCAGCAGTTTATCGGGGGGGATACATCAGCCCCAGCATTTT,CASSLSGGIHQPQHF
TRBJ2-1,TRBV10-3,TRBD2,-,TGTGCCATCATGGGGACTACCAATGAGCAGTTCTTC,CAIMGTTNEQFF